This record covers a single TCR beta chain. The data derive from a study of blood T cells in healthy people across ages. The CDR3 spans 15 residues. V gave up 5 bases and J gave up 2 bases; unmatched junction bases: 6. In germline, CDR1 is MDHEN, CDR2 SYDVKM. Alongside a J-beta primer mix, a sample-barcoded 5' primer served in a second PCR lasting about 7 to 12 cycles. TCRdb ran MiXCR on the 5' RACE reads and lists one entry per CDR3 protein. The table lists under 850,000 distinct CDR3 sequences, 30% to 45% of them singletons. The rearrangement joins TRBV28 to TRBJ2-3; 8 bases are a match to TRBD1. What was sequenced was blood. This clonotype originated in a man between 18 and 29 years old in good health. CDR3 nucleotides: TGTGCCAGCAGTAAAAGGGACAGGTCCACAGATACGCAGTATTTT. This codes for CASSKRDRSTDTQYF.